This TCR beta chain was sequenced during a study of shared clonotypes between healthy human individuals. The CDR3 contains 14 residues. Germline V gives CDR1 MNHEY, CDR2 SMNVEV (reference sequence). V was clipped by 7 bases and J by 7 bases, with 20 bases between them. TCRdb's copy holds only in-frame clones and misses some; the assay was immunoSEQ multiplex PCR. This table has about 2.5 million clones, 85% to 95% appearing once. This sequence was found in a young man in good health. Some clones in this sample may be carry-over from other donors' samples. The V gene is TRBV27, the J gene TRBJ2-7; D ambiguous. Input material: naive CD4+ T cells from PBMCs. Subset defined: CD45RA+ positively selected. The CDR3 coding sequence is TGTGCCAGCACCTCGGGCGGTACAGTTAGGGAGCAGTACTTC. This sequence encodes CASTSGGTVREQYF.